This entry features one TCR beta chain sequence. V lost 3 bases to trimming and J lost 2 bases, with 6 bases between them. There are 12 residues in the CDR3. Germline CDR1 SGHRS, CDR2 YFSETQ. These data come from a study of control samples from healthy donors and cancer patients. Some clones are missing from TCRdb's copy, which holds only in-frame ones; the method was immunoSEQ multiplex PCR. The sample has 150,000 to 200,000 clones; around 90% are singletons. The chain carries TRBV5-1 and TRBJ2-7; D gene ambiguous. The TCR was taken from a man aged 25-45 years in good health. Sequencing input: blood. The CDR3 DNA sequence: TGCGCCAGCAGCTCCCAAACCTACGAGCAGTACTTC. It translates to CASSSQTYEQYF.